This paragraph reports one T cell receptor (beta chain). There are a few counts of this clonotype. Which antigen it targets is not known. Nothing much larger sits one base from this clone, and base qualities are not available. The approximately 39 donors, aged roughly 6 to 95 years, were systemically healthy Caucasian individuals from Russia. Roughly 9.5 milliliters of peripheral blood were drawn from each donor into EDTA-treated Vacutainer tubes. Ficoll-Paque density-gradient centrifugation was used to isolate PBMCs, with at least 6.5 million obtained per sample. Trizol reagent was used to extract total RNA from PBMCs, with at least 6 micrograms per sample. Naive CD45RAhigh/CD27high T cell percentages were measured by flow cytometry on a PBMC aliquot from every donor. This sample was taken from a study of blood T cells in healthy people across ages (dated by TCRdb to between 2014 and 2016). For the study in its entirety: In model experiments, roughly one uniquely barcoded TCR beta cDNA molecule per two T cells was captured by template switching. To track age-related changes in TCR beta repertoire diversity, the study relied on deep sequencing normalized with unique cDNA molecular identifiers. Four age groups were formed from the donors: young (average 16 years), middle-aged (approximately 42), aged (roughly 58) and long-lived (approximately 78). To avoid experimental bias, donors of different ages were spread randomly across the sequencing lanes. The study analyzed two additional independent replicas of 1 million unique cDNA reads from the same blood draw for two donors, one aged 18 to 30 and one aged 80 or older. The study at large found these results: Compared with the aged group, the long-lived group had more naive CD4+ T cells, fewer expanded clones and increased TCR diversity, a pattern suggesting age selection. As age increased, observed TCR beta diversity per million T cells dropped in a roughly linear way, and a significant reduction was already evident by age about 40. Because profiling used bulk unsorted PBMCs, naive and antigen-experienced compartments could not be compared conclusively. Total diversity estimates from one million sequenced T cells were considered lower bounds and underestimates. The percentage of naive T cells measured by flow cytometry correlated strongly with observed TCR beta diversity. Because the CMV infection status of the donors was unknown, age-related changes in expanded clonotypes may potentially have been confounded.

According to the germline V gene, CDR1 reads MNHEY and CDR2 reads SVGEGT. Trimming costs V 6 bases and J 3 bases, and their ends lie 5 bases apart. The cysteine opens and the phenylalanine closes a CDR3 of 11 amino acids. The retained sequence is limited to the CDR3, 33 bases, with the frame set at the first base. The library was produced with 5' RACE. Sequencing was performed on an Illumina HiSeq 2500. A second PCR of 7 to 11 cycles was run with a J-beta primer mix and a sample-barcoded 5' primer. A template-switch 5' adaptor carrying 12 random nucleotides introduced a unique molecular identifier onto each TCR beta cDNA molecule. At least 2.5 million CDR3-containing paired-end reads were obtained from each sample. The Mint cDNA synthesis kit, primed by a TRBC-specific oligonucleotide, was used to synthesize first-strand cDNA from all RNA. All cDNA was treated with uracil-DNA glycosylase and then went through a first 18-cycle PCR with the universal primers M1SS and BC2_uni_R. The study's own analysis went as follows. For normalization, 1 million high-quality reads, each with a distinct molecular identifier, were randomly selected from each sample. Reads with shared molecular identifiers were discarded instead of being binned into consensus sequences. MiTCR, set to a Q25 quality threshold and the strictest error-elimination algorithm, was used for CDR3 identification, clonotype clustering and error correction. A nonparametric unseen species model with Euler transformation was used to estimate a lower bound on total TCR beta diversity. TCRdb cleaned the public reads at Q25 with fastp, built clones with MiXCR and kept in-frame beta chains. Each CDR3 protein gets just one entry, which takes the most common genes and DNA from the rows behind it. The V and J calls were determined by TCRdb, not by the authors. This sample gives 2 million or so distinct CDR3 sequences in total; roughly 50% of them show up just once. Of the sample, over 2% falls within the top ten clones.

The chain is made from TRBV6-2 or TRBV6-3 and TRBJ1-1; the D gene cannot be named for sure. The TCR originated in a woman aged 40 to 50 in good health. Material: blood. The sequenced DNA: TGTGCCAGCAGCAGGTACACTGAAGCTTTCTTT. It specifies CASSRYTEAFF.